The sequence of this T cell receptor (beta chain) was determined in a study of blood T cell repertoires in COVID-19. Overall study context: The samples span acute and convalescent COVID-19 from the United States, Italy and Spain.

The germline V and J ends were trimmed by 0 bases and 10 bases, with 19 bases remaining between them. Looked up from germline, CDR1 is SGHVS and CDR2 is FNYEAQ. The CDR3 length is 16 residues. Using immunoSEQ multiplex PCR, the repertoire was profiled, and TCRdb retains in-frame clones only, with some absent. There are about 75,000 clones in the sample; approximately 79% occur only once, and approximately 5% lies in the top ten. The clonotype was recovered from a woman older than 75 with active or convalescent COVID-19. The chain joins TRBV7-6 to TRBJ2-1, with D perhaps TRBD1 (6 bases). Sequenced material: peripheral blood. The CDR3 spells CASSLAFGGASQEQFF. The CDR3 nucleotides are TGTGCCAGCAGCTTAGCTTTTGGGGGCGCTTCCCAAGAGCAGTTCTTC.